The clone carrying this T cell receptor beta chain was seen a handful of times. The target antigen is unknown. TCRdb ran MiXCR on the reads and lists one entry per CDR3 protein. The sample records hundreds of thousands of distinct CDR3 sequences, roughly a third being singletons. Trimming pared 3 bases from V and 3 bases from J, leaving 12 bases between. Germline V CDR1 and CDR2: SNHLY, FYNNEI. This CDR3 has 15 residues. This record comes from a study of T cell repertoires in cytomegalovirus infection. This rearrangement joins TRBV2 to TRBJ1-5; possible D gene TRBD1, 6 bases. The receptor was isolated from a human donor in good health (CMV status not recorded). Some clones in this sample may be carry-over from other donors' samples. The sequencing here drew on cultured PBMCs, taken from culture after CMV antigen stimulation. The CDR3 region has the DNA TGTGCCAGCAGTGATGGCAAGGGGGACAATCAGCCCCAGCATTTT. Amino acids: CASSDGKGDNQPQHF.